This passage covers 7 T cell receptor beta chains from one sample sequenced in a study of blood T cell repertoires in COVID-19. Profiled with immunoSEQ multiplex PCR; TCRdb holds only in-frame clones, not every one. Counted here are 80,000 or so clones, 75% to 85% occurring once; the ten biggest clones make up under 5.5%. The sample was peripheral blood. The source is a woman between 65 and 79 years old with acute or convalescent COVID-19.

The genes are TRBV7-2 and TRBJ1-4; D is perhaps TRBD1 (6 bases). The CDR3 totals 14 residues. Trimming removed 5 bases from V and 8 bases from J, with 15 bases in between. Germline CDR1 SGHTA, CDR2 FQGNSA. The DNA for the CDR3 is TGTGCCAGCAGCGCTGACAGGTCTGACGAAAAACTGTTTTTT. This codes for CASSADRSDEKLFF.

The chain recombines TRBV6-5 with TRBJ1-1, with D unclear. The CDR3 spans 15 residues. Trimming took off 3 bases at V and 2 bases at J, with 13 bases between the two ends. From germline, CDR1 is MNHEY and CDR2 SVGAGI. CDR3 bases: TGTGCCAGCAGTTATTCAGCTAGTCTAAACACTGAAGCTTTCTTT. Amino acid sequence: CASSYSASLNTEAFF.

The chain uses TRBV24-1 and TRBJ1-5, with TRBD1 identical over 8 bases. This CDR3 is built from 14 residues. V was clipped by 3 bases and J by 6 bases; unmatched bases: 3. Per the germline V gene, CDR1 is KGHDR and CDR2 is SFDVKD. The CDR3 loop reads CATSDGQGSQPQHF. The CDR3, as DNA: TGTGCCACCAGTGATGGACAGGGAAGTCAGCCCCAGCATTTT.

This clone has a single count. The chain is built from TRBV18 and TRBJ2-5; 8 nucleotides line up with TRBD1. Germline loops: CDR1 KGHSH, CDR2 LQKENI. The CDR3 length is 16 residues. V lost 6 bases and J lost 4; bases outside the gene matches: 13. CDR3 sequence reads: CASSPTRQGRRETQYF. The DNA for the CDR3 is TGTGCCAGCTCTCCTACTAGACAGGGGAGAAGAGAGACCCAGTACTTC.

The chain combines TRBV21-1 with TRBJ1-6. TRBV21-1 is reported as a pseudogene. CDR3 length: 16 residues. This chain's CDR3 is CASSKVPRDSNSPLHF. The CDR3 DNA reads as TGTGCCAGCAGCAAAGTCCCAAGGGACTCTAATTCACCCCTCCACTTT.

The chain couples TRBV5-4 to TRBJ1-1; possible D gene TRBD1, 6 bases. V was shortened by 6 bases and J by 1 base, with 19 bases between the two germline ends. The CDR3 covers 16 residues. Germline V gene sequence: CDR1 SGHNT, CDR2 YYREEE (reference sequence). CDR3 sequence: CASTPTGQPKNTEAFF. The CDR3 nucleotides are TGTGCCAGCACCCCAACGGGACAACCAAAGAACACTGAAGCTTTCTTT. The complete variable domain, with remaining parts taken from reference TRBV5-4 and TRBJ1-1, reads ETGVTQSPTHLIKTRGQQVTLRCSSQSGHNTVSWYQQALGQGPQFIFQYYREEENGRGNFPPRFSGLQFPNYSSELNVNALELDDSALYLCASTPTGQPKNTEAFFGQGTRLTVV.

The rearrangement links TRBV2 to TRBJ2-2; D call uncertain. V was pared by 3 bases and J by 13 bases, with 15 bases between. CDR3 length: 13 amino acids. Germline V CDR1 and CDR2: SNHLY, FYNNEI. Here the CDR3 DNA reads TGTGCCAGCAGTGAGGCAGGCACAAGTCGGCTGTTTTTT. Its translation: CASSEAGTSRLFF.